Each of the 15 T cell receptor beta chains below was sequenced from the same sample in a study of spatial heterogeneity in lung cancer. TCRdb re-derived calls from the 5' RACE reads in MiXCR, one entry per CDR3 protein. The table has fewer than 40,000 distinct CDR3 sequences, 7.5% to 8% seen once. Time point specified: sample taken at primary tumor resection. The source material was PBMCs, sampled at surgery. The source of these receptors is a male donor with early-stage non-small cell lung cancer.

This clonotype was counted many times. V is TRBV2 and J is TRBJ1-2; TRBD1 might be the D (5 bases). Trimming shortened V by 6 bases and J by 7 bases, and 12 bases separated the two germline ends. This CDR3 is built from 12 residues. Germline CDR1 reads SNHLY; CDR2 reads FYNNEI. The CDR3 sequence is CASRDTGGGYTF. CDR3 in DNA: TGTGCCAGCAGGGACACGGGAGGTGGCTACACCTTC. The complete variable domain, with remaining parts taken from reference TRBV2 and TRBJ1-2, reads EPEVTQTPSHQVTQMGQEVILRCVPISNHLYFYWYRQILGQKVEFLVSFYNNEISEKSEIFDDQFSVERPDGSNFTLKIRSTKLEDSAMYFCASRDTGGGYTFGSGTRLTVV.

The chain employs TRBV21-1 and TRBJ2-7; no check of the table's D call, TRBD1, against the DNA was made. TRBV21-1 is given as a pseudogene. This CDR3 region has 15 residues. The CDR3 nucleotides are TGTGCCAGCAGCCCCGCGTGGCTGTCTACCTACGAGCAGTACGTC. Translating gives CASSPAWLSTYEQYV.

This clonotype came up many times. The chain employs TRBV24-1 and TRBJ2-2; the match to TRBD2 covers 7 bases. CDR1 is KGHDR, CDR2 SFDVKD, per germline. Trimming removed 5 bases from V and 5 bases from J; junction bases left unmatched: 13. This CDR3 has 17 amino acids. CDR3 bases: TGTGCCACCAGTGGGGTACGGCAGGGACTATGGACCGGGGAGCTGTTTTTT. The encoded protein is CATSGVRQGLWTGELFF.

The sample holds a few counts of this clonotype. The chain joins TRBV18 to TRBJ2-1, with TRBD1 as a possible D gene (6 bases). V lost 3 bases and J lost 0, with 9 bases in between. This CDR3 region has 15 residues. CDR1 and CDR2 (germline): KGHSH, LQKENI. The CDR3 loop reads CASSPQDSSYNEQFF. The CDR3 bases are TGTGCCAGCTCACCTCAGGACAGCTCCTACAATGAGCAGTTCTTC.

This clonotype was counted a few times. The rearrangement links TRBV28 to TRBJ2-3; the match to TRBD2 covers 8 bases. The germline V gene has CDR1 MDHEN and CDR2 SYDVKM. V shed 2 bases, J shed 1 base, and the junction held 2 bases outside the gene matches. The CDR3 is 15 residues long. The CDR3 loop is CASSLPGGGTDTQYF. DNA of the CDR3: TGTGCCAGCAGTTTACCGGGAGGGGGCACAGATACGCAGTATTTT. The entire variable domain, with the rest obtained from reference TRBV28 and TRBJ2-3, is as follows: DVKVTQSSRYLVKRTGEKVFLECVQDMDHENMFWYRQDPGLGLRLIYFSYDVKMKEKGDIPEGYSVSREKKERFSLILESASTNQTSMYLCASSLPGGGTDTQYFGPGTRLTVL.

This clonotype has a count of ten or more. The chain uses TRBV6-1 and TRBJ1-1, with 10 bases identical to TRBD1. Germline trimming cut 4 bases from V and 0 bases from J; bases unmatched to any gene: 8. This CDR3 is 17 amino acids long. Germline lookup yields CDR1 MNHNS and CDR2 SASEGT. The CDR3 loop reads CASSARLGQGLNTEAFF. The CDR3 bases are TGTGCCAGCAGTGCCCGACTGGGACAGGGGTTGAACACTGAAGCTTTCTTT.

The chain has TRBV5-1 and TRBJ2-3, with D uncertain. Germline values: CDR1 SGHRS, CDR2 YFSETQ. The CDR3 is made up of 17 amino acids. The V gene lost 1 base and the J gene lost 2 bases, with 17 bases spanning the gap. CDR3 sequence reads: CASSLSPVGVATDTQYF. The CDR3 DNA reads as TGCGCCAGCAGCTTGTCCCCGGTCGGAGTTGCCACAGATACGCAGTATTTT.

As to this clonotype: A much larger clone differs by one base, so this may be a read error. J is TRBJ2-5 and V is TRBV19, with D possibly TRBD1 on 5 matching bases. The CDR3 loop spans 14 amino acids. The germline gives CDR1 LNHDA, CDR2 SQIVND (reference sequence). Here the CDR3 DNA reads TGTGTCAGTAGTATAGCCCCAGGGCGCGAGACCCAGTACTTC. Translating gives CVSSIAPGRETQYF.

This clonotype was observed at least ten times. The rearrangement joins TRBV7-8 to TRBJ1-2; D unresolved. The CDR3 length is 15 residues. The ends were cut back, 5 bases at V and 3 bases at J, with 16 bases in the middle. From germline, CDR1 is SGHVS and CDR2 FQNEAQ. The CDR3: CASSLRLGGDYGYTF. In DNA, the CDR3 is TGTGCCAGCAGCCTGCGCCTCGGCGGGGACTATGGCTACACCTTC.

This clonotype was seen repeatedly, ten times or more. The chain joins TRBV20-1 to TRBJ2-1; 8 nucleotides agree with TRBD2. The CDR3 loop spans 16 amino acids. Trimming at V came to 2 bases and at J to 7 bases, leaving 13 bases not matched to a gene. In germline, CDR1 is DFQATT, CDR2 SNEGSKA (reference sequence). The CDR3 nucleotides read TGCAGTGCTAGACCCCCACTCCGCGGGAGGAGGAATGAGCAGTTCTTC. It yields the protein CSARPPLRGRRNEQFF.

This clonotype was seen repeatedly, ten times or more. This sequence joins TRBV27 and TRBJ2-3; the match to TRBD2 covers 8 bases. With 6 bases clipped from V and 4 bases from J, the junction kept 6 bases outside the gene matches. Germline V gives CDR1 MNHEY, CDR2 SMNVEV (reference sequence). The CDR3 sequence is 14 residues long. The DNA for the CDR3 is TGTGCCAGCAGCTCCACAGCGGGAGCAGATACGCAGTATTTT. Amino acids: CASSSTAGADTQYF.

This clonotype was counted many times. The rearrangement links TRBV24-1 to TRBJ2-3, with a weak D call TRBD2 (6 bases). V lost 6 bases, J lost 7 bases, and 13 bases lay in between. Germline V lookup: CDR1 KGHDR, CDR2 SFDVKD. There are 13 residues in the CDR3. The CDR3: CATSNSGGNTQYF. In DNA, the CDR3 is TGTGCCACCAGTAACAGTGGCGGGAATACGCAGTATTTT.

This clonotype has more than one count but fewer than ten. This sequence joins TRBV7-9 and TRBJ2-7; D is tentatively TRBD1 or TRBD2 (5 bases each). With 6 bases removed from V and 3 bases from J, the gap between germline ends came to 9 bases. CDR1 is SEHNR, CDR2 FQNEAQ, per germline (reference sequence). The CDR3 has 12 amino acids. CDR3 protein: CASRRDGYEQYF. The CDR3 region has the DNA TGTGCCAGCAGACGGGACGGCTACGAGCAGTACTTC.

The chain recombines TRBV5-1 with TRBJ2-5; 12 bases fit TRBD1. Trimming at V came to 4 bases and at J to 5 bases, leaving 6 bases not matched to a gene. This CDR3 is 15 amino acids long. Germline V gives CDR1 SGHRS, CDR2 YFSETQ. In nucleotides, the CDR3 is TGCGCCAGCAGCAAAGGGACAGGGGGCGAGGAGACCCAGTACTTC. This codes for CASSKGTGGEETQYF.

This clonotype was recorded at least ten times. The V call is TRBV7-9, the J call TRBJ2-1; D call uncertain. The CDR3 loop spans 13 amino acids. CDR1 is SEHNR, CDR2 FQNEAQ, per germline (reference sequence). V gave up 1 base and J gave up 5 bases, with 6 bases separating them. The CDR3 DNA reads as TGTGCCAGCAGCTTAGAAGTTCACAATGAGCAGTTCTTC. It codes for CASSLEVHNEQFF. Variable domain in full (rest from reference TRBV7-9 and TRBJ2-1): DTGVSQNPRHKITKRGQNVTFRCDPISEHNRLYWYRQTLGQGPEFLTYFQNEAQLEKSRLLSDRFSAERPKGSFSTLEIQRTEQGDSAMYLCASSLEVHNEQFFGPGTRLTVL.